The clone carrying this T cell receptor (beta chain) has more than one count but fewer than ten. The target antigen is unknown. The sample is drawn from a study of metastatic and nonmetastatic thyroid tumors. Study conclusions and caveats: Relative to benign nodules, malignant thyroid tumors were reportedly characterized by significantly elevated TCR beta diversity in blood and tumor.

Original handling: Building a distant-metastasis classifier for papillary thyroid cancer drew on CDR3 differences across clinicopathological groups. With MiXCR, TCRdb called clones anew from the PCR reads. The V and J calls were not made by the authors but by TCRdb's processing. This table holds some 28,000 clones, 16% found once. The V end was cut by 7 bases, the J end by 1 base, with 13 bases between. The length of the CDR3 is 14 residues. Thyroid surgery had not been preceded by any treatment in any patient. Sequenced sample: blood. The chain uses TRBV12-3 or TRBV12-4 and TRBJ1-1; no clear D gene. The TCR comes from a female donor with papillary thyroid cancer or a benign thyroid nodule (not recorded which). Some clones in this sample may be carry-over from other donors' samples. This CDR3 reads CASTYEEGNTEAFF. DNA for the CDR3: TGTGCCAGCACCTACGAGGAAGGGAACACTGAAGCTTTCTTT.